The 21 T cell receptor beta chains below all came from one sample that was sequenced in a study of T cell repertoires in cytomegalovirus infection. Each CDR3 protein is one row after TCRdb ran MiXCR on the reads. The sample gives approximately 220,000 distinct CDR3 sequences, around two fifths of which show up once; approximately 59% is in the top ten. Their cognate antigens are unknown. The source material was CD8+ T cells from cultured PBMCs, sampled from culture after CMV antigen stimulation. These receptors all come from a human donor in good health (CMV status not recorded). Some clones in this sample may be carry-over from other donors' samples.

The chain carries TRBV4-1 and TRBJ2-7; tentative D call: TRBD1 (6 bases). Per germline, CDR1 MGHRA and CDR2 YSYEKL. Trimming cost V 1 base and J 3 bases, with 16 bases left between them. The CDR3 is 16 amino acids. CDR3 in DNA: TGCGCCAGCAGCCAAGCGGCGGCAGGGGCCCTCTACGAGCAGTACTTC. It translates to CASSQAAAGALYEQYF.

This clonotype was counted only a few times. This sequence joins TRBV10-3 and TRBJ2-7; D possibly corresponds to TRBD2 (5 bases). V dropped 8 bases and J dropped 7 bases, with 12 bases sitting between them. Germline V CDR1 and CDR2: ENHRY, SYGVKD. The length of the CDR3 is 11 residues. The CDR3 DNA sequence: TGTGCCATCGGGTCGCCGGGGGAGCAGTACTTC. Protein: CAIGSPGEQYF.

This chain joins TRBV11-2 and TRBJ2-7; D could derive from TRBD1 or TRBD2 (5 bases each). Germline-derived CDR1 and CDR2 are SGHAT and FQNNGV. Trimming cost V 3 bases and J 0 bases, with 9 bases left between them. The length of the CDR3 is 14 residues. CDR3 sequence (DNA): TGTGCCAGCAGCTTGTGGGACCCCTCCTACGAGCAGTACTTC. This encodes CASSLWDPSYEQYF.

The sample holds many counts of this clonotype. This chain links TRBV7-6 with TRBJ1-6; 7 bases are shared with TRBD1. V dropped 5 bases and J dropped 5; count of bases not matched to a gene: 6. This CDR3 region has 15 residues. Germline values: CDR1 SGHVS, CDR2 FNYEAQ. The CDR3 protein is CASSPRDSDNSPLHF. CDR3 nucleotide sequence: TGTGCCAGCAGCCCCCGGGACAGCGATAATTCACCCCTCCACTTT.

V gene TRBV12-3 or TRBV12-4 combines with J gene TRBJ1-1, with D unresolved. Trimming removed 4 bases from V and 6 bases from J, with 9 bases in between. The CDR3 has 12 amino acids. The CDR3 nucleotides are TGTGCCAGCAGTTATCCAGCTTCTGAAGCTTTCTTT. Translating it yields CASSYPASEAFF.

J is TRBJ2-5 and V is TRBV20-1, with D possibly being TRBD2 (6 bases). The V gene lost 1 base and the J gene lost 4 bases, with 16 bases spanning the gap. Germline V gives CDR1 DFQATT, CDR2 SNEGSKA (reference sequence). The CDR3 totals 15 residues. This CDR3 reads CSARGLFGTRETQYF. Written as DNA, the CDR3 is TGCAGTGCTAGAGGTCTCTTTGGGACTCGAGAGACCCAGTACTTC.

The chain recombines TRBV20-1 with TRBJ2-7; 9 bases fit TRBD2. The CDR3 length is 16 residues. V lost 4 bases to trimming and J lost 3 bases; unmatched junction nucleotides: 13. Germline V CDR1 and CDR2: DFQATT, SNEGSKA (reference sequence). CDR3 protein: CSAKGLAPTEVYEQYF. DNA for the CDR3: TGCAGTGCTAAGGGACTAGCTCCGACGGAGGTCTACGAGCAGTACTTC.

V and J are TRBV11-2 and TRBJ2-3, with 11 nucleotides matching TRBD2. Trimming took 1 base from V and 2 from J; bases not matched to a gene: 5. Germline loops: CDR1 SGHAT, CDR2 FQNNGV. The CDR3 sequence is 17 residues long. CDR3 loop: CASSLGGTSGPTDTQYF. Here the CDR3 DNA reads TGTGCCAGCAGCTTAGGCGGGACTAGCGGACCCACAGATACGCAGTATTTT.

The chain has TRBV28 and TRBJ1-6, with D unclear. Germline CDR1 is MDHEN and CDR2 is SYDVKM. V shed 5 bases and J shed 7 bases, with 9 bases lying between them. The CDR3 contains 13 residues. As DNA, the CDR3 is TGTGCCAGCAGTCCTAGGTGGAATTCACCCCTCCACTTT. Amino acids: CASSPRWNSPLHF.

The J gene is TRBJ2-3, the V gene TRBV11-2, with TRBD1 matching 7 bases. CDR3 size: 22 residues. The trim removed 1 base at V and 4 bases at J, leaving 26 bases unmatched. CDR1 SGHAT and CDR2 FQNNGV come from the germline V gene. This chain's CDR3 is CASSLGEFRDRPIKSSSDTQYF. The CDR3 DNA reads TGTGCCAGCAGCTTAGGGGAATTCCGGGACAGACCAATTAAGAGCTCATCAGATACGCAGTATTTT.

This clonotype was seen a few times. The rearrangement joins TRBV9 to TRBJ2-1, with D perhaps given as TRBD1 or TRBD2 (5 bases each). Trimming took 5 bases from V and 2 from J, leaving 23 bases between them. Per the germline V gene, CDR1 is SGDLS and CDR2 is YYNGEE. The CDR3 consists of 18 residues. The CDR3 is CASSSNPDRDEPYNEQFF. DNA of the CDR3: TGTGCCAGCAGTTCTAACCCGGACCGGGACGAACCCTACAATGAGCAGTTCTTC.

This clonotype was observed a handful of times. The CDR3 DNA follows: TGTGCCAGCAGCGCGACCGCTTCCTACGAGCAGTACTTC. Translating gives CASSATASYEQYF. The chain recombines TRBV7-9 with TRBJ2-7, with no clear D. Germline V CDR1 and CDR2: SEHNR, FQNEAQ (reference sequence). The length of the CDR3 is 13 residues. V was clipped by 5 bases and J by 1 base, with 9 bases between them.

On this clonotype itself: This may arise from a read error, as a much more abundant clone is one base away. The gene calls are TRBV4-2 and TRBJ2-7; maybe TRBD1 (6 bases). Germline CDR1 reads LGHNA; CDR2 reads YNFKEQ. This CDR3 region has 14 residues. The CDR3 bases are TGTGCCAGCAACCAACCCGACAGGTCCTACGAGCAGTACTTC. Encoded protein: CASNQPDRSYEQYF.

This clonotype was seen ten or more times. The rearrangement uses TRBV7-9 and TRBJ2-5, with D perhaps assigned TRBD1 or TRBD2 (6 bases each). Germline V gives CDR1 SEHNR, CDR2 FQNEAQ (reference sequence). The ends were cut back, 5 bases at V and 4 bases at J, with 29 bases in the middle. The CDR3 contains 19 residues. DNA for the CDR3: TGTGCCAGCAGCGTAGGGGGTGAAGCTGACGGTGGAGGGGGAGAGACCCAGTACTTC. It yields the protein CASSVGGEADGGGGETQYF.

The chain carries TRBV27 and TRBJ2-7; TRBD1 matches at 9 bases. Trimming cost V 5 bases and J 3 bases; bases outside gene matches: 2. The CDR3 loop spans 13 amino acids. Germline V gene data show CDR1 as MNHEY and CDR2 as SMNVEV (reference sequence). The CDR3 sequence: CASSGTGNYEQYF. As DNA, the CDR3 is TGTGCCAGCAGTGGGACAGGGAACTACGAGCAGTACTTC.

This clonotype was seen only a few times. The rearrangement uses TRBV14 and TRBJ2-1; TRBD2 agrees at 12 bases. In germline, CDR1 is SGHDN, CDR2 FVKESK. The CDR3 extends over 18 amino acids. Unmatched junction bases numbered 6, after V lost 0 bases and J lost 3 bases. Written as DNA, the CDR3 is TGTGCCAGCAGCCAAGAACGGCTAGCGGGAGGGTTCTACAATGAGCAGTTCTTC. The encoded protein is CASSQERLAGGFYNEQFF.

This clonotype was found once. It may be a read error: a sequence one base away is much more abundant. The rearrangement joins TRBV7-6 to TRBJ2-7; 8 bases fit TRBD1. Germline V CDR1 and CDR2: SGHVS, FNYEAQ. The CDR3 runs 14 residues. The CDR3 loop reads CASSSRGLSCEQYF. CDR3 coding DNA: TGTGCCAGCAGCTCCAGGGGGCTATCCTGCGAGCAGTACTTC.

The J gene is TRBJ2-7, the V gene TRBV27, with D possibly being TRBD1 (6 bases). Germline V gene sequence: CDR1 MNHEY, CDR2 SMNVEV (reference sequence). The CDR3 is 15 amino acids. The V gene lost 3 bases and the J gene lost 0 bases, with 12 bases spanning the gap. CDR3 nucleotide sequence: TGTGCCAGCAGTTTTTGGGCCAGGGGCTCCTACGAGCAGTACTTC. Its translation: CASSFWARGSYEQYF.

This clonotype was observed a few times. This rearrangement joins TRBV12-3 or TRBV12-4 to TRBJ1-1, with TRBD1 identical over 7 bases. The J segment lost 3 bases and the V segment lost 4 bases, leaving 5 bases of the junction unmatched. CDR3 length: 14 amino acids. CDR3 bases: TGTGCCAGCAGTTCTACACAGGGGCACACTGAAGCTTTCTTT. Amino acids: CASSSTQGHTEAFF.

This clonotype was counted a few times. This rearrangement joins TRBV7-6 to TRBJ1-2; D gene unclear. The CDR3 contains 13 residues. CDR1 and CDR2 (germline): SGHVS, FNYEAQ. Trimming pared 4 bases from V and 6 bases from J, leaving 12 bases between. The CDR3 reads CASSSGEADGYTF. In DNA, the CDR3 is TGTGCCAGCAGCTCTGGGGAAGCGGATGGCTACACCTTC.

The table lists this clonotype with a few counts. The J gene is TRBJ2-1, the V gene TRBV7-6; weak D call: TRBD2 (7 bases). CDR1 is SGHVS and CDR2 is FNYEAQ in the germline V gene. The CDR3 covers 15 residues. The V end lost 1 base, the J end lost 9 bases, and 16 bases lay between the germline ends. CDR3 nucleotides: TGTGCCAGCAGCTTAGACCCCGCGGGGGCGGGTGAGCAGTTCTTC. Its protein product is CASSLDPAGAGEQFF.